A selection of T cell receptor beta chains follows, all from one sample in a study of blood T cell repertoires in COVID-19. Data came from immunoSEQ multiplex PCR; TCRdb stores just in-frame clones and leaves some out. Seen here are about 300,000 clones, roughly 85% observed once, and the top ten hold around 2.5%. The specimen was PBMCs or T cells enriched from blood (not recorded which). These TCRs come from a woman aged 50 to 60 who had recovered from COVID-19. Both conserved end residues are part of each CDR3. Each record gives: V gene, clone size, D gene, J gene, CDR3 protein. The D gene is left open where the match is weak. The listing skips clone size in some rows; elsewhere it reads once, few, many or a size class.

TRBV6-5,once,-,TRBJ2-1,CASKRDAGTHNEQFF
TRBV30,-,TRBD2,TRBJ2-2,CAWSGGSYTGELFF
TRBV9,-,-,TRBJ2-4,CASSPGFGVGKNIQYF
TRBV28,-,-,TRBJ1-6,CASSLSLGGASNSPLHF
TRBV2,-,TRBD1,TRBJ1-5,CASSELGTDNQPQHF
TRBV6-5,once,TRBD2,TRBJ2-1,CASRFERGNNEQFF
TRBV15,-,-,TRBJ1-3,CATSRDLAGATGNTIYF
TRBV9,-,TRBD1,TRBJ1-3,CASSEDRGGNTIYF
TRBV19,-,-,TRBJ2-1,CASSIDGAGLYNEQFF
TRBV7-2,-,TRBD1,TRBJ1-5,CASSSDRVQPQHF
TRBV6-1,few,-,TRBJ1-5,CASSERARGAHQPQHF
TRBV7-2,-,-,TRBJ2-2,CASSLAIEYTGELFF
TRBV15,-,-,TRBJ1-2,CATSRGGVGYGYTF
TRBV7-9,-,-,TRBJ2-7,CASSRDTTYEQYF
TRBV5-1,-,-,TRBJ2-7,CASSLGLLQGPYEQYF
TRBV5-1,-,-,TRBJ1-1,CASSLSGRSTEAFF
TRBV11-3,few,TRBD1,TRBJ2-1,CASSPYRGTGAYNEQFF
TRBV5-1,-,-,TRBJ2-7,CASRVDSAVYEQYF
TRBV28,-,-,TRBJ1-3,CASRPEPGVPSGNTIYF
TRBV6-5,-,-,TRBJ1-3,CASSNDIFGNTIYF
TRBV6-5,once,TRBD1,TRBJ2-7,CASSNSPGTAYEQYF
TRBV2,few,-,TRBJ1-2,CASRTGAYGYTF
TRBV7-2,-,TRBD1,TRBJ1-3,CASSSATGAGNTIYF
TRBV7-2,-,TRBD1,TRBJ1-2,CASSLMGTGGGYTF
TRBV3-1/TRBV3-2,-,-,TRBJ2-1,CASSQDRENEQFF
TRBV3-1/TRBV3-2,-,-,TRBJ2-5,CASSQRTVQETQYF
TRBV30,-,TRBD2,TRBJ2-3,CAWSWGGLAVDTQYF
TRBV4-1,-,TRBD1,TRBJ2-3,CASSLGQGTDTQYF
TRBV11-2,-,TRBD2,TRBJ2-7,CASSLVQREAPSYEQYF
TRBV28,once,TRBD1,TRBJ1-4,CASSLWGTGATNEKLFF
TRBV28,-,-,TRBJ1-4,CASTSPPNEKLFF
TRBV27,-,-,TRBJ1-6,CASSLATRGRVNSPLHF
TRBV27,-,-,TRBJ1-5,CASSLRFSSRSNQPQHF
TRBV6-5,-,TRBD1,TRBJ2-1,CASSPGQYNEQFF
TRBV6-5,-,TRBD1,TRBJ1-1,CASSYSRQGTEAFF
TRBV18,-,TRBD1,TRBJ1-2,CASSPLDRAEGYTF
TRBV3-1/TRBV3-2,-,-,TRBJ2-3,CASSQGRSLVIQYF
TRBV24-1,-,TRBD1,TRBJ1-5,CATSHGQGNQPQHF
TRBV6-5,once,-,TRBJ1-5,CASSTTDNQPQHF
TRBV5-1,-,-,TRBJ1-6,CASSSGRQSGVSPLHF